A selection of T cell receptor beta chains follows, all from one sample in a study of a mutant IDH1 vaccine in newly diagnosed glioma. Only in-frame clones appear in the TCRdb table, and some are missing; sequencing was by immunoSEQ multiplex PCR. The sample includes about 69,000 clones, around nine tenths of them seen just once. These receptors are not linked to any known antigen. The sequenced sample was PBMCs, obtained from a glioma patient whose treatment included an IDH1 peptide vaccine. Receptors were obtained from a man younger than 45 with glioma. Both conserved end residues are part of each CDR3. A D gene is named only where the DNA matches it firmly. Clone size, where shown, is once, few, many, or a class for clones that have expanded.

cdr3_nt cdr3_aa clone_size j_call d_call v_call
TGCAGCTGTCAACGGGGGACAGGGGGCTCCTACGAGCAGTACTTC CSCQRGTGGSYEQYF . TRBJ2-7 TRBD1 TRBV29-1
TGTGCCAGCTCACTTCGGGAAGGCCCCCATGGCTACACCTTC CASSLREGPHGYTF . TRBJ1-2 . TRBV18
TGTGCCAGCAGCCAAGATACCGAAGATTGGATGAACACTGAAGCTTTCTTT CASSQDTEDWMNTEAFF . TRBJ1-1 . TRBV14
TGTGCCAGCTCCCGTGACAGCTATAGCAATCAGCCCCAGCATTTT CASSRDSYSNQPQHF . TRBJ1-5 . TRBV6-1
TGTGCCAGCAGCCAGGACGGGGACAGATTCTTTAATTCACCCCTCCACTTT CASSQDGDRFFNSPLHF . TRBJ1-6 TRBD1 TRBV7-9
TGCGCCAGCAGCTCAGGGACGGCTCAAGAGACCCAGTACTTC CASSSGTAQETQYF . TRBJ2-5 . TRBV5-1
TGTGCCAGCGGTGACAGCACAGATACGCAGTATTTT CASGDSTDTQYF . TRBJ2-3 . TRBV2
TGTGCCAGCATTGACCAGCCCTTGAGCACTGAAGCTTTCTTT CASIDQPLSTEAFF . TRBJ1-1 . TRBV28
TGCGCCAGCAGCCCCGATGAAGGGTTAAATCAGCCCCAGCATTTT CASSPDEGLNQPQHF once TRBJ1-5 . TRBV4-3
TGTGCCAGCAGTTCAACTATCCAGCCCCAGCATTTT CASSSTIQPQHF . TRBJ1-5 . TRBV28
TGTGCCAGCAGTTTAAGGGGAGAAGTGGGCGAGCAGTACTTC CASSLRGEVGEQYF . TRBJ2-7 . TRBV27
TGTGCCAGCAGCTCAACCCCGGGCCCGGCTTATGGCTACACCTTC CASSSTPGPAYGYTF . TRBJ1-2 . TRBV9
TGTGCCATCTCAGAGGAGGCGGGCTCAACGCCCCAGCATTTT CAISEEAGSTPQHF . TRBJ1-5 . TRBV10-3
TGTGCCAGCAGACCCAGGGGGCAATCCTCCACAGATACGCAGTATTTT CASRPRGQSSTDTQYF . TRBJ2-3 TRBD1 TRBV28
TGCAGCGCCCGCGGGCAGGGGGCAGGGGGCTACACCTTC CSARGQGAGGYTF . TRBJ1-2 TRBD1 TRBV29-1
TGTGCCAGCAGTTACACACATAAGGAGCCCCAGCATTTT CASSYTHKEPQHF . TRBJ1-5 . TRBV6-6
TGCGCCAGCAGCCCCGCCGGGACAGGGTGGAAAGCTTTCTTT CASSPAGTGWKAFF . TRBJ1-1 TRBD1 TRBV5-1
TGTGCCAGCAGCTTAGGCTGGGGGTCGGTCGGGGAGCTGTTTTTT CASSLGWGSVGELFF . TRBJ2-2 . TRBV7-2
TGCGCCAGCAGCGCGGGACAGAGGAACACTGAAGCTTTCTTT CASSAGQRNTEAFF . TRBJ1-1 TRBD1 TRBV5-1
TGCAGCGTCGATCCTCCGGGACTAGCGGGAGTGTCCACCTTCTACAATGAGCAGTTCTTC CSVDPPGLAGVSTFYNEQFF . TRBJ2-1 TRBD2 TRBV29-1
TGTGCCAGCAGCTTACTAGGGACACGAGCCATCCAAGAGACCCAGTACTTC CASSLLGTRAIQETQYF . TRBJ2-5 . TRBV7-8
TGTGCCAGCAGCTACGGGACAGGGGGCGAGGGACATGGCTACACCTTC CASSYGTGGEGHGYTF . TRBJ1-2 TRBD1 TRBV6-5
TGTGCCAGCAGCCGGACAGGAACTAATGAAAAACTGTTTTTT CASSRTGTNEKLFF . TRBJ1-4 TRBD1 TRBV5-4
TGTGCCAGCAGCGTAGGGGACACCGGGGAGCTGTTTTTT CASSVGDTGELFF . TRBJ2-2 . TRBV9
TGTGCCAGTAGTCCGCAGGGAAACTATGGCTACACCTTC CASSPQGNYGYTF . TRBJ1-2 . TRBV19
TGTGCCAGCAGCTTAGAACGACTGGCTATTGGGCTCGAGCAGTACTTC CASSLERLAIGLEQYF . TRBJ2-7 . TRBV11-2
TGTGCCACCAGCATTTTCCCCACAGATACGCAGTATTTT CATSIFPTDTQYF . TRBJ2-3 . TRBV15
TGTGCCAGCAGCCGATCCGGGACCCACAATGAGCAGTTCTTC CASSRSGTHNEQFF once TRBJ2-1 . TRBV5-4
TGTGCCTGGAGTTCAGGGCAACGTAGCGCCTACGAGCAGTACTTC CAWSSGQRSAYEQYF . TRBJ2-7 . TRBV30
TGCGCCAGCAGCTATCAGGGAACCGGGGAGCTGTTTTTT CASSYQGTGELFF . TRBJ2-2 . TRBV4-1
TGCGCCAGCAGCCAAAATGGGAATTCACCCCTCCACTTT CASSQNGNSPLHF . TRBJ1-6 . TRBV4-3
TGTGCCAGCTCACCTCTCGCGACAGAGTTCACAGATACGCAGTATTTT CASSPLATEFTDTQYF . TRBJ2-3 . TRBV18
TGTGCCAGCAGTTTAACGGGACAGATCTCCTACGAGCAGTACTTC CASSLTGQISYEQYF . TRBJ2-7 TRBD1 TRBV6-6
TGTGCCAGCAGTGAAACTAGCGGGAGGTACACCGGGGAGCTGTTTTTT CASSETSGRYTGELFF . TRBJ2-2 TRBD2 TRBV6-1
TGTGCCAGCAGTTCCGGGCGGAAAAGGGAGACAACCTACTACGAGCAGTACTTC CASSSGRKRETTYYEQYF . TRBJ2-7 . TRBV28
TGTGCCAGCAGCGTAGGGATGGGGAAGAACACTGAAGCTTTCTTT CASSVGMGKNTEAFF few TRBJ1-1 . TRBV9
TGTGCCAGCAGTCGAGGGTCCGGGCAGGAGACCCAGTACTTC CASSRGSGQETQYF . TRBJ2-5 . TRBV27
TGTGCCAGCAGCCCAGGGACTGTCAATGAGCAGTTCTTC CASSPGTVNEQFF . TRBJ2-1 . TRBV7-2
TGTGCCAGCAGCTCAACTAGCGGACTCACAGATACGCAGTATTTT CASSSTSGLTDTQYF . TRBJ2-3 TRBD2 TRBV5-6
TGTGCCAGCAGTGATCCATCGACAGGGTTCCACGAGCAGTACTTC CASSDPSTGFHEQYF . TRBJ2-7 TRBD1 TRBV25-1
TGTGCCAGCAGCTTAGGGGTCAGAATGAACACTGAAGCTTTCTTT CASSLGVRMNTEAFF few TRBJ1-1 . TRBV7-2
TGTGCCAGCAGGAGCTACGACAGTGACACTGAAGCTTTCTTT CASRSYDSDTEAFF . TRBJ1-1 . TRBV27
TGTGCCAGCAGCCGGGACCAGATTAATTCCGAGCAGTACTTC CASSRDQINSEQYF . TRBJ2-7 . TRBV6-5
TGTGCCAGTAGCGGACAGGCATCCTCCTACGAGCAGTACTTC CASSGQASSYEQYF . TRBJ2-7 TRBD1 TRBV19
TGTGCCAGCAGCTCAAATACAGGGGGCAGTTCACCCCTCCACTTT CASSSNTGGSSPLHF . TRBJ1-6 TRBD1 TRBV28
TGTGCCTGGAGTATCCTTTCTCCAACTAATGAAAAACTGTTTTTT CAWSILSPTNEKLFF few TRBJ1-4 . TRBV30
TGTGCCAGCAGCCCATATAGGGGCCCCTCTGGAAACACCATATATTTT CASSPYRGPSGNTIYF . TRBJ1-3 . TRBV11-2